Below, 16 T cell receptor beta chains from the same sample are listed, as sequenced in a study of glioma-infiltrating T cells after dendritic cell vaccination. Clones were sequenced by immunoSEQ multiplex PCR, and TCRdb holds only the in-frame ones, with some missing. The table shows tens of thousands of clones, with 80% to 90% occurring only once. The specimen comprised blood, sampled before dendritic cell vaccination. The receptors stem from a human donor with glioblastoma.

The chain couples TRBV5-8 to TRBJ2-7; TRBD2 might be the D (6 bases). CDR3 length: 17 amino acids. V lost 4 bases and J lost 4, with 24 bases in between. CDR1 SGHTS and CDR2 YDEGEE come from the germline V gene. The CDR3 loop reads CASSKHSGTRGSYEQYF. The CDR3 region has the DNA TGTGCCAGCAGCAAACACTCCGGGACCCGGGGGTCGTACGAGCAGTACTTC. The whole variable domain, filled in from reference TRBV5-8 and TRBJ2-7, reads EAGVTQSPTHLIKTRGQQATLRCSPISGHTSVYWYQQALGLGLQFLLWYDEGEERNRGNFPPRFSGRQFPNYSSELNVNALELEDSALYLCASSKHSGTRGSYEQYFGPGTRLTVT.

This CDR3 reads CASSVGTGGTETQYF. DNA of the CDR3: TGTGCCAGCAGCGTCGGGACAGGGGGCACAGAGACCCAGTACTTC. V gene TRBV9 combines with J gene TRBJ2-5; the match to TRBD1 covers 12 bases. Losses at the gene ends were 2 bases for V and 4 bases for J; bases not matched to a gene: 3. Germline CDR1 and CDR2: SGDLS and YYNGEE. This CDR3 contains 15 residues.

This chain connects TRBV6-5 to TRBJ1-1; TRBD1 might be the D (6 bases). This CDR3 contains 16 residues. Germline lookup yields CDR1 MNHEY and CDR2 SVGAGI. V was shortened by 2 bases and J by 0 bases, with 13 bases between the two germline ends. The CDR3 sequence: CASSYEGEGVNTEAFF. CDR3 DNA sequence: TGTGCCAGCAGTTACGAGGGGGAAGGGGTGAACACTGAAGCTTTCTTT.

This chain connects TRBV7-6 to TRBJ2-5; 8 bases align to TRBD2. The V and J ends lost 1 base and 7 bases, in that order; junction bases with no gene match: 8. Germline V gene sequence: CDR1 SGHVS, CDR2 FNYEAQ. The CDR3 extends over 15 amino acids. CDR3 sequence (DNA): TGTGCCAGCAGCTTAGTGAGCGGGGGTGGAGGGACCCAGTACTTC. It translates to CASSLVSGGGGTQYF.

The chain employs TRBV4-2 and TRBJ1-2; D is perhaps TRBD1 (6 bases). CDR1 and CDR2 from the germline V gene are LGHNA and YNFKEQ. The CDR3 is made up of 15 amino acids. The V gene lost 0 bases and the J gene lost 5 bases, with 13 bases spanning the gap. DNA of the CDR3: TGTGCCAGCAGCCAAGATACCGGGGGGCAGTATGGCTACACCTTC. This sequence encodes CASSQDTGGQYGYTF.

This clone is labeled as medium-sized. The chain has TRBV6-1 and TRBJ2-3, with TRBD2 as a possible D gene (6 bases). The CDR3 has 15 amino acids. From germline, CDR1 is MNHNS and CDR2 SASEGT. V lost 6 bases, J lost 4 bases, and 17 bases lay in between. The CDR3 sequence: CASSRTTDGADTQYF. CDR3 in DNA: TGTGCCAGCAGCCGGACTACCGATGGGGCAGATACGCAGTATTTT.

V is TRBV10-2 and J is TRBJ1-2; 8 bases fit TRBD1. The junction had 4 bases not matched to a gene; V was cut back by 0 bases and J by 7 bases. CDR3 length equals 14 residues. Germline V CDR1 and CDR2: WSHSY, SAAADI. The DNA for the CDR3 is TGCGCCAGCAGTGAGTCTAGACAGGGGCTTGGCTACACCTTC. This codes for CASSESRQGLGYTF.

CDR3 nucleotides: TGTGCCACCAGAGATGACAGGGGGCGGACTAATGAAAAACTGTTTTTT. Encoded protein: CATRDDRGRTNEKLFF. The rearrangement uses TRBV15 and TRBJ1-4; 10 bases align to TRBD1. The CDR3 length is 16 residues. V was clipped by 6 bases and J by 2 bases; unmatched bases: 6. Germline assignment: CDR1 LNHNV and CDR2 YYDKDF (reference sequence).

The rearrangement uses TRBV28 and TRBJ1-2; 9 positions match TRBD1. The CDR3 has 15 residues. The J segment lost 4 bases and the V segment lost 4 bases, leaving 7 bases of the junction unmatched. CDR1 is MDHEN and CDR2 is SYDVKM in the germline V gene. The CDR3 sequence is CASSSTGGQFYGYTF. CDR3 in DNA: TGTGCCAGCAGTTCCACAGGGGGCCAATTCTATGGCTACACCTTC.

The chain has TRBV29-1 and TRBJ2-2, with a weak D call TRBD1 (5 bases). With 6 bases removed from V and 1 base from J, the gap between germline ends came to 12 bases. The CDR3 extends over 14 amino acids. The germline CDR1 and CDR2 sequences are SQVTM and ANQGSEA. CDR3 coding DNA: TGCAGCGTGGGATTGACAGTGAACACCGGGGAGCTGTTTTTT. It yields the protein CSVGLTVNTGELFF.

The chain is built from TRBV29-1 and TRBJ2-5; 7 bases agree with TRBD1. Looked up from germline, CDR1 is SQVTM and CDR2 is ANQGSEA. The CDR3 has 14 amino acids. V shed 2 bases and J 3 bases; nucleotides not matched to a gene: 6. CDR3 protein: CSVESAGGEETQYF. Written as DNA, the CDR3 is TGCAGCGTTGAATCGGCAGGGGGTGAAGAGACCCAGTACTTC.

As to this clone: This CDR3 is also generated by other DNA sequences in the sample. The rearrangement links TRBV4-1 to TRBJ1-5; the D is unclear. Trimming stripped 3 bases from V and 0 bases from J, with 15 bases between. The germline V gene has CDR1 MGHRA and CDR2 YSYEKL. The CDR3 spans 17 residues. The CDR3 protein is CASSQGWLGVSNQPQHF. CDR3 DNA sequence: TGCGCCAGCAGCCAGGGATGGCTCGGGGTTAGCAATCAGCCCCAGCATTTT.

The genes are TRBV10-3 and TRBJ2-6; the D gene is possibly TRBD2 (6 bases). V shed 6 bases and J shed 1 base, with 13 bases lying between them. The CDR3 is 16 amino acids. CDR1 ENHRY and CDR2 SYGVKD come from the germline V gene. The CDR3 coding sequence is TGTGCCATCAGCGGGAGCCTGTTTTCTGGGGCCAACGTCCTGACTTTC. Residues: CAISGSLFSGANVLTF.

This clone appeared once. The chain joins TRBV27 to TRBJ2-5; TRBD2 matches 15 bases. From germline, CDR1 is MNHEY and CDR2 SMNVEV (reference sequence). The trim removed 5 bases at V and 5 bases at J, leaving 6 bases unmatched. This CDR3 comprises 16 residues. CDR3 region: CASSPGLAGGWETQYF. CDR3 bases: TGTGCCAGCAGTCCGGGACTAGCGGGAGGATGGGAGACCCAGTACTTC.

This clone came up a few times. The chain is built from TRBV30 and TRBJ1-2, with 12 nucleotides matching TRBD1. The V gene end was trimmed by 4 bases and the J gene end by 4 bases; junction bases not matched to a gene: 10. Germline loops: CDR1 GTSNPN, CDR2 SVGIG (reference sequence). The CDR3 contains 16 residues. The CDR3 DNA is TGTGCCTGGATGGATTCAGGGACAGGGGGCACCTATGGCTACACCTTC. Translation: CAWMDSGTGGTYGYTF.

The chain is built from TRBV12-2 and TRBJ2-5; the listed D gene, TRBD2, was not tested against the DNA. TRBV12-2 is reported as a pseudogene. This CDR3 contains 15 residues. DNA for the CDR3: TGTGCAAGTCGTCCGGTCCGGACTAGCGGGGAGACCCAGTACTTC. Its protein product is CASRPVRTSGETQYF.